This passage covers 23 T cell receptor beta chains from one sample sequenced in a study of T cells in localized non-small cell lung cancer. Clones were read by immunoSEQ multiplex PCR, and TCRdb kept only the in-frame ones, dropping some. The sample contains around 1,200 clones, roughly 34% of which appear only once. Sequenced here: lung tumor tissue, sampled before any cancer treatment. These receptors all stem from a male donor older than 55 with stage I squamous cell lung carcinoma.

The chain has TRBV9 and TRBJ2-1; D is perhaps TRBD1 (6 bases). Trimming took 6 bases from V and 0 from J, leaving 13 bases between them. The germline gives CDR1 SGDLS, CDR2 YYNGEE. The CDR3 spans 15 residues. CDR3 region: CASKSGTNSYNEQFF. The CDR3 DNA reads as TGTGCCAGCAAGTCCGGGACAAACTCCTACAATGAGCAGTTCTTC.

This clone is termed hyperexpanded. The chain carries TRBV6-8 and TRBJ2-7; D is perhaps TRBD2 (6 bases). The CDR3 loop spans 13 amino acids. V was trimmed by 5 bases and J by 3 bases, leaving 11 bases between them. Germline V CDR1 and CDR2: MNHGY, SAAAGT. Here the CDR3 reads CASSPGLYYEQYF. DNA for the CDR3: TGTGCCAGCAGTCCGGGACTGTACTACGAGCAGTACTTC.

This clone was seen only a few times. V and J are TRBV11-3 and TRBJ1-1; TRBD1 matches 7 bases. Germline lookup yields CDR1 SGHNT and CDR2 YENEEA. The CDR3 sequence is 15 residues long. V shed 6 bases, J shed 6 bases, and the junction held 13 bases outside the gene matches. The CDR3 DNA sequence: TGTGCCAGCAGACGGAACAGGGGAGGGAAGGCTGAAGCTTTCTTT. Encoded protein: CASRRNRGGKAEAFF.

This clone was found a few times. Its ends do not fully match the called genes, so a read error is possible. V and J are TRBV2 and TRBJ2-4; D is ambiguous. The CDR3 totals 15 residues. In germline, CDR1 is SNHLY, CDR2 FYNNEI. This CDR3 is CVSISGPLGKNIQYF. The CDR3 region has the DNA TGTGTCAGCATCTCGGGCCCTTTAGGCAAAAACATTCAGTACTTC.

The chain carries TRBV6-1 and TRBJ1-2; 8 positions match TRBD1. Per the germline V gene, CDR1 is MNHNS and CDR2 is SASEGT. After removal of 1 base from V and 4 bases from J, the junction contained 2 bases not matched to a gene. The CDR3 length is 14 residues. CDR3 in DNA: TGTGCCAGCAGTGAAGGACAGGGGAGCTATGGCTACACCTTC. Its protein is CASSEGQGSYGYTF.

This chain uses TRBV28 with TRBJ2-3; a possible D gene is TRBD2 (5 bases). The CDR3 covers 14 residues. In germline, CDR1 is MDHEN, CDR2 SYDVKM. V was clipped by 7 bases and J by 2 bases, with 13 bases between them. The CDR3 is CASTLLANTDTQYF. The CDR3 nucleotides read TGTGCCAGCACACTTTTAGCGAACACAGATACGCAGTATTTT.

The genes are TRBV11-3 and TRBJ2-5, with 10 bases that match TRBD1. Germline CDR1 reads SGHNT; CDR2 reads YENEEA. The CDR3 is 15 amino acids. Trimming removed 5 bases from V and 5 bases from J; junction bases left unmatched: 8. CDR3 residues: CASSASTGGYETQYF. DNA for the CDR3: TGTGCCAGCAGCGCTTCGACAGGGGGCTATGAGACCCAGTACTTC.

This clone was found a few times. The chain links TRBV2 to TRBJ1-4; a weak D match, TRBD1 (5 bases). The CDR3 extends over 13 amino acids. V dropped 3 bases and J dropped 8 bases, with 10 bases sitting between them. Germline CDR1 reads SNHLY; CDR2 reads FYNNEI. The CDR3 nucleotides read TGTGCCAGCAGTGATGGGACTTCGGAAAAACTGTTTTTT. It yields the protein CASSDGTSEKLFF.

The CDR3 is CASRLVPSRRDEQYF. In nucleotides, the CDR3 is TGTGCAAGTCGCTTAGTCCCCTCCCGCCGGGACGAGCAGTACTTC. The chain employs TRBV12-2 and TRBJ2-7; TRBD2, the table's D call, was not compared with the DNA. TRBV12-2 is assigned pseudogene status. The CDR3 consists of 15 residues.

In this sample, this clone is medium-sized. The gene calls are TRBV11-3 and TRBJ2-2, with D possibly being TRBD1 (6 bases). V lost 3 bases and J 4 bases, leaving 9 bases between the germline ends. Per germline, CDR1 SGHNT and CDR2 YENEEA. The CDR3 extends over 14 amino acids. The CDR3 DNA reads as TGTGCCAGCAGCTTCACAGGGCCCACCGGGGAGCTGTTTTTT. Its protein is CASSFTGPTGELFF.

The chain combines TRBV15 with TRBJ2-5; TRBD2 agrees at 12 bases. CDR1 is LNHNV and CDR2 is YYDKDF in the germline V gene (reference sequence). The CDR3 contains 18 residues. With V trimmed by 2 bases and J by 4 bases, 11 bases remained unmatched. The CDR3 protein is CATSRLRRLAGARETQYF. The CDR3 coding sequence is TGTGCCACCAGCAGACTCCGAAGACTAGCGGGAGCCAGAGAGACCCAGTACTTC.

This rearrangement joins TRBV12-5 to TRBJ1-3; 10 bases match TRBD1. The CDR3 runs 20 residues. Per germline, CDR1 LGHNT and CDR2 FRNRAP. Trimming removed 5 bases from V and 4 bases from J; junction bases left unmatched: 20. CDR3 amino acids: CASGPLGQGLLSSGGNTIYF. CDR3 nucleotide sequence: TGTGCTAGTGGTCCCCTGGGACAGGGGCTCTTATCATCGGGAGGAAACACCATATATTTT.

This clone is labeled medium-sized. The chain joins TRBV11-3 to TRBJ2-1, with 7 nucleotides matching TRBD1. CDR1 is SGHNT, CDR2 YENEEA, per germline. The CDR3 runs to 15 residues. The junction had 8 bases not matched to a gene; V was cut back by 3 bases and J by 6 bases. The CDR3 is CASSFRDRVINEQFF. Here the CDR3 DNA reads TGTGCCAGCAGCTTTAGAGACAGGGTCATCAATGAGCAGTTCTTC.

The chain carries TRBV12-5 and TRBJ1-1; the D gene is possibly TRBD1 (5 bases). Germline V gives CDR1 LGHNT, CDR2 FRNRAP. V was cut by 1 base and J by 3 bases, with 12 bases left in between. This CDR3 has 15 residues. CDR3 DNA sequence: TGTGCTAGTGGTTTGGCCCGAACCAGGGACACTGAAGCTTTCTTT. Protein product: CASGLARTRDTEAFF.

The chain employs TRBV19 and TRBJ2-5; 8 nucleotides line up with TRBD1. Trimming removed 6 bases from V and 4 bases from J; junction bases left unmatched: 1. Germline CDR1 LNHDA, CDR2 SQIVND (reference sequence). The CDR3 spans 12 residues. The DNA for the CDR3 is TGTGCCAGTAGCGACAGGGGAGAGACCCAGTACTTC. Its protein product is CASSDRGETQYF. Combining the CDR3 with reference TRBV19 and TRBJ2-5 gives the whole variable domain DGGITQSPKYLFRKEGQNVTLSCEQNLNHDAMYWYRQDPGQGLRLIYYSQIVNDFQKGDIAEGYSVSREKKESFPLTVTSAQKNPTAFYLCASSDRGETQYFGPGTRLLVL.

This clone ranks as medium-sized. The genes are TRBV9 and TRBJ2-5; possibly TRBD1 or TRBD2 for D (5 bases each). The CDR3 is 16 amino acids. V was clipped by 0 bases and J by 5 bases, with 17 bases between them. CDR1 is SGDLS and CDR2 is YYNGEE in the germline V gene. In nucleotides, the CDR3 is TGTGCCAGCAGCGTAGGTATGGGCAGGGACGGCGAGACCCAGTACTTC. Residues: CASSVGMGRDGETQYF.

The sample holds one count of this clone. J is TRBJ2-3 and V is TRBV9; D is perhaps TRBD1 (6 bases). In germline, CDR1 is SGDLS, CDR2 YYNGEE. The V end lost 0 bases, the J end lost 2 bases, and 10 bases lay between the germline ends. This CDR3 contains 15 residues. The CDR3 loop reads CASSVAGGSTDTQYF. The DNA for the CDR3 is TGTGCCAGCAGCGTAGCTGGGGGCTCCACAGATACGCAGTATTTT.

In its sample, this clone is large. The V gene is TRBV6-8, the J gene TRBJ2-1; 7 bases fit TRBD2. The V and J ends lost 2 bases and 5 bases, in that order; junction bases with no gene match: 6. CDR3 length: 15 amino acids. CDR1 MNHGY and CDR2 SAAAGT come from the germline V gene. The CDR3 bases are TGTGCCAGCAGTTACCTAGCGGAGCAAAACAATGAGCAGTTCTTC. Translation: CASSYLAEQNNEQFF.

This clone was recorded a few times. The chain recombines TRBV15 with TRBJ2-5; tentative D call: TRBD2 (5 bases). The ends were cut back, 3 bases at V and 4 bases at J, with 18 bases in the middle. The germline V gene encodes CDR1 LNHNV and CDR2 YYDKDF (reference sequence). This CDR3 contains 16 residues. The CDR3 DNA is TGTGCCACCAGCAGGCCAATGGGATCGGAGGTAGAGACCCAGTACTTC. Translation: CATSRPMGSEVETQYF. Full variable domain (rest looked up from reference TRBV15 and TRBJ2-5): DAMVIQNPRYQVTQFGKPVTLSCSQTLNHNVMYWYQQKSSQAPKLLFHYYDKDFNNEADTPDNFQSRRPNTSFCFLDIRSPGLGDTAMYLCATSRPMGSEVETQYFGPGTRLLVL.

The chain carries TRBV11-3 and TRBJ1-5; no definite D call. CDR3 length: 15 residues. V lost 5 bases, J lost 3 bases, and 14 bases lay in between. Germline CDR1 reads SGHNT; CDR2 reads YENEEA. The CDR3 region is CASSRRGQDNQPQHF. The CDR3 DNA sequence: TGTGCCAGCAGCCGACGTGGGCAGGACAATCAGCCCCAGCATTTT.

The rearrangement uses TRBV28 and TRBJ1-2; 9 bases are shared with TRBD1. Trimming removed 6 bases from V and 4 bases from J; junction bases left unmatched: 6. The CDR3 runs 14 residues. Per germline, CDR1 MDHEN and CDR2 SYDVKM. CDR3 coding DNA: TGTGCCAGCAGACAACAGGGGGCGGCCTATGGCTACACCTTC. Translation: CASRQQGAAYGYTF.

The chain has TRBV11-3 and TRBJ2-7; 11 bases are a match to TRBD2. This CDR3 has 14 amino acids. Looked up from germline, CDR1 is SGHNT and CDR2 is YENEEA. Losses at the gene ends were 4 bases for V and 6 bases for J; bases not matched to a gene: 5. The chain's CDR3 is CASSSSGRPLEQYF. In DNA form, the CDR3 reads TGTGCCAGCAGCTCTAGCGGGAGGCCGCTCGAGCAGTACTTC.

This clone was detected a few times. In DNA form, the CDR3 reads TGTGCCATCAGCGGGGACAGGGTTGACTATGGCTACACCTTC. It encodes CAISGDRVDYGYTF. The V call is TRBV6-8, the J call TRBJ1-2, with 9 nucleotides matching TRBD1. V was pared by 10 bases and J by 3 bases, with 9 bases of the junction left unmatched. The germline gives CDR1 MNHGY, CDR2 SAAAGT. The CDR3 has 14 residues.